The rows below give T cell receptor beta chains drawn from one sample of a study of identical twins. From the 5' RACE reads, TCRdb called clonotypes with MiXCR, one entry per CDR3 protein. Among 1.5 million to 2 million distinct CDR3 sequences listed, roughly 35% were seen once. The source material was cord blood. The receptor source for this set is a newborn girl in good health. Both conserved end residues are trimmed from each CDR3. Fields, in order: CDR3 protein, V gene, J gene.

cdr3_aa: SASGGAGEYEQY
v_call: TRBV20-1
j_call: TRBJ2-7

cdr3_aa: ASSLIGTGVKNIQY
v_call: TRBV12-3/TRBV12-4
j_call: TRBJ2-4

cdr3_aa: ASSPYYLAQETQY
v_call: TRBV5-5
j_call: TRBJ2-5

cdr3_aa: ASSPSGKYNEQF
v_call: TRBV7-8
j_call: TRBJ2-1

cdr3_aa: SARVPLAATYNEQF
v_call: TRBV20-1
j_call: TRBJ2-1

cdr3_aa: ANRQTGRRSYEQY
v_call: TRBV6-6
j_call: TRBJ2-7

cdr3_aa: SARDTSEGLYSTDTQY
v_call: TRBV20-1
j_call: TRBJ2-3

cdr3_aa: ASSQVPQGAYEQY
v_call: TRBV3-1
j_call: TRBJ2-7

cdr3_aa: ASSQVGTSGTEGNEQF
v_call: TRBV12-3/TRBV12-4
j_call: TRBJ2-1

cdr3_aa: ASSQPGLAESYEQY
v_call: TRBV13
j_call: TRBJ2-7

cdr3_aa: ASSTIRDYEQY
v_call: TRBV5-6
j_call: TRBJ2-7

cdr3_aa: SARDPRTSADTQY
v_call: TRBV20-1
j_call: TRBJ2-3

cdr3_aa: ASSPGLARYTDTQY
v_call: TRBV4-1
j_call: TRBJ2-3

cdr3_aa: SATKDGTLNQPQH
v_call: TRBV20-1
j_call: TRBJ1-5

cdr3_aa: ASSQVSGQGGMRNTEAF
v_call: TRBV4-2
j_call: TRBJ1-1

cdr3_aa: ASSEGPSGGDTQY
v_call: TRBV10-1
j_call: TRBJ2-3

cdr3_aa: ASSSQGQGFNEKLF
v_call: TRBV5-1
j_call: TRBJ1-4

cdr3_aa: ASSRGGAKNIQY
v_call: TRBV4-2
j_call: TRBJ2-4

cdr3_aa: ASSPRSGVDEQF
v_call: TRBV18
j_call: TRBJ2-1

cdr3_aa: ASSFIRRGQTGANVLT
v_call: TRBV12-3/TRBV12-4
j_call: TRBJ2-6

cdr3_aa: ASSIDRGFTGELF
v_call: TRBV19
j_call: TRBJ2-2

cdr3_aa: ASSVELGGEQF
v_call: TRBV9
j_call: TRBJ2-1

cdr3_aa: ASSLTRDGGGYT
v_call: TRBV6-1
j_call: TRBJ1-2

cdr3_aa: ASSSGQGAYNEQY
v_call: TRBV5-1
j_call: NA

cdr3_aa: ASSQDGGGLYNEQF
v_call: TRBV4-1
j_call: TRBJ2-1

cdr3_aa: ASSVEGGGGYGYT
v_call: TRBV9
j_call: TRBJ1-2